Included here is one TCR beta chain sequence, with context. Generated by immunoSEQ multiplex PCR, the TCRdb table keeps only in-frame clones and is missing some. In the table there are roughly 120,000 clones, approximately 80% of which are singletons. The trim removed 3 bases at V and 7 bases at J, leaving 9 bases unmatched. In germline, CDR1 is SGHRS, CDR2 YFSETQ. The CDR3 covers 14 residues. The record originates from a study of blood T cell repertoires in COVID-19. Study-wide context: Samples came from the United States, Italy and Spain, spanning acute and convalescent COVID-19. Nucleic acid was either cDNA or gDNA, and it came from T cells, B-cell-depleted T cells, or PBMCs.

The source of this sequence is a woman between 55 and 75 years old with acute or convalescent COVID-19. The genes are TRBV5-1 and TRBJ1-1, with 7 positions matching TRBD1. Sequencing was performed on peripheral blood. CDR3 in DNA: TGCGCCAGCAGCTACCTGGAGAGGGGGCATGAAGCTTTCTTT. Protein sequence: CASSYLERGHEAFF.